The next 22 T cell receptor beta chains were all read from a single sample in a study of cytomegalovirus exposure and HLA in healthy donors. In the PCR, 60 Vbeta and 13 Jbeta primers were used. Method: immunoSEQ multiplex PCR; TCRdb's copy keeps in-frame clones and lacks some. The sample shows about 90,000 clones, approximately 66% of them seen only once. The source material was PBMCs. The receptors stem from a man between 25 and 39 years old in good health and CMV-seronegative.

The chain uses TRBV19 and TRBJ2-7; D gene ambiguous. V lost 2 bases and J 4 bases, leaving 15 bases between the germline ends. Germline V CDR1 and CDR2: LNHDA, SQIVND (reference sequence). The CDR3 totals 15 residues. CDR3 loop: CASSISRSSSYEQYF. The CDR3 region has the DNA TGTGCCAGTAGTATAAGCAGGTCAAGTTCTTACGAGCAGTACTTC.

The V gene is TRBV6-6, the J gene TRBJ2-3, with D possibly matching TRBD2 (6 bases). Trimming removed 2 bases at V and 0 bases at J, with 9 bases between. The CDR3 length is 15 residues. The V gene's germline CDR1 is MNHNY and CDR2 SVGAGI (reference sequence). The CDR3 bases are TGTGCCAGCAGTTACCTAGGGACTAGCACAGATACGCAGTATTTT. This sequence encodes CASSYLGTSTDTQYF.

The V gene is TRBV19, the J gene TRBJ2-3, with 9 bases fitting TRBD1. Looked up from germline, CDR1 is LNHDA and CDR2 is SQIVND (reference sequence). The V gene end was trimmed by 5 bases and the J gene end by 4 bases; junction bases not matched to a gene: 10. CDR3 length: 16 amino acids. The CDR3 protein is CASSDGQGRGADTQYF. The DNA of the CDR3 is TGTGCCAGTAGTGACGGACAGGGGAGAGGGGCAGATACGCAGTATTTT.

This chain connects TRBV29-1 to TRBJ1-1; D remains ambiguous. Trimming left V 5 bases short and J 3 bases short, with 13 bases between. The V gene's germline CDR1 is SQVTM and CDR2 ANQGSEA. The CDR3 totals 13 residues. In DNA, the CDR3 is TGCAGCGTTTTGCTAGGGAGATACACTGAAGCTTTCTTT. Its translation is CSVLLGRYTEAFF. The variable domain in full, with the rest retrieved from reference TRBV29-1 and TRBJ1-1, is SAVISQKPSRDICQRGTSLTIQCQVDSQVTMMFWYRQQPGQSLTLIATANQGSEATYESGFVIDKFPISRPNLTFSTLTVSNMSPEDSSIYLCSVLLGRYTEAFFGQGTRLTVV.

This sequence joins TRBV27 and TRBJ1-1; 8 positions match TRBD1. V gave up 5 bases and J gave up 4 bases; unmatched junction bases: 6. Germline V lookup: CDR1 MNHEY, CDR2 SMNVEV (reference sequence). CDR3 size: 14 residues. For the CDR3, the DNA is TGTGCCAGCAGTCGTCAGGGGGCTCTCACTGAAGCTTTCTTT. Its protein product is CASSRQGALTEAFF.

The DNA of the CDR3 is TGTGCCAGCAGAGGGGGCAATCAGCCCCAGCATTTT. It yields the protein CASRGGNQPQHF. The chain combines TRBV27 with TRBJ1-5; weak D call: TRBD1 (5 bases). The ends were cut back, 6 bases at V and 2 bases at J, with 5 bases in the middle. Germline CDR1 and CDR2: MNHEY and SMNVEV (reference sequence). The CDR3 loop spans 12 amino acids.

This clone has more than one count but fewer than ten. The gene calls are TRBV6-5 and TRBJ2-2; no clear D gene. The germline V gene encodes CDR1 MNHEY and CDR2 SVGAGI. This CDR3 region has 15 residues. Trimming cost V 5 bases and J 5 bases, with 15 bases left between them. CDR3 residues: CASSPPGAETGELFF. The CDR3 region has the DNA TGTGCCAGCAGTCCTCCGGGTGCGGAGACCGGGGAGCTGTTTTTT.

The rearrangement uses TRBV7-2 and TRBJ2-7; TRBD2 aligns across 7 bases. The trim removed 2 bases at V and 4 bases at J, leaving 5 bases unmatched. CDR1 and CDR2 (germline): SGHTA, FQGNSA. The CDR3 has 14 residues. This CDR3 is CASSLPSGAYEQYF. The CDR3, as DNA: TGTGCCAGCAGCTTACCTAGCGGAGCTTACGAGCAGTACTTC.

J is TRBJ1-3 and V is TRBV6-6; D might be TRBD1 (6 bases). V was clipped by 2 bases and J by 2 bases, with 10 bases between them. Germline V gene lookup returns CDR1 MNHNY and CDR2 SVGAGI (reference sequence). CDR3 length: 15 amino acids. The chain's CDR3 is CASSYVTGTGNTIYF. CDR3 bases: TGTGCCAGCAGTTACGTTACAGGGACTGGAAACACCATATATTTT.

The chain combines TRBV28 with TRBJ1-6; D might be TRBD1 (5 bases). The CDR3 length is 18 residues. Trimming stripped 3 bases from V and 3 bases from J, with 18 bases between. Germline values: CDR1 MDHEN, CDR2 SYDVKM. The CDR3 DNA is TGTGCCAGCAGTTTGCTAGGGACTTTCTCGGGCTATAATTCACCCCTCCACTTT. Protein: CASSLLGTFSGYNSPLHF.

The chain carries TRBV29-1 and TRBJ2-3; TRBD2 matches 14 bases. The CDR3 totals 15 residues. Germline V CDR1 and CDR2: SQVTM, ANQGSEA. V shed 3 bases and J 5 bases; nucleotides not matched to a gene: 4. DNA for the CDR3: TGCAGCGTTGACCGACTAGCGGGGGGGCAAGATACGCAGTATTTT. It translates to CSVDRLAGGQDTQYF.

V and J are TRBV29-1 and TRBJ1-2; D remains unclear. This CDR3 has 18 amino acids. The V gene's germline CDR1 is SQVTM and CDR2 ANQGSEA. V was cut by 4 bases and J by 1 base, with 25 bases left in between. The CDR3 region has the DNA TGCAGCGTTGTCGCTCCCTACGGCCAGGCGGGCTTTAACTATGGCTACACCTTC. This translates into CSVVAPYGQAGFNYGYTF.

The chain uses TRBV15 and TRBJ2-3; 9 bases fit TRBD1. There are 16 residues in the CDR3. The germline V gene has CDR1 LNHNV and CDR2 YYDKDF (reference sequence). With 0 bases clipped from V and 4 bases from J, the junction kept 5 bases outside the gene matches. This CDR3 reads CATSRDQGQGADTQYF. CDR3 sequence (DNA): TGTGCCACCAGCAGAGATCAGGGACAGGGTGCAGATACGCAGTATTTT.

The V call is TRBV27, the J call TRBJ2-2, with TRBD1 as a possible D gene (5 bases). The CDR3 consists of 13 residues. V lost 3 bases, J lost 4 bases, and 6 bases lay in between. Germline-derived CDR1 and CDR2 are MNHEY and SMNVEV (reference sequence). CDR3 amino acids: CASSFDSTGELFF. CDR3 coding DNA: TGTGCCAGCAGTTTTGACAGCACCGGGGAGCTGTTTTTT.

The chain joins TRBV7-2 to TRBJ2-7, with 10 bases that match TRBD2. This CDR3 contains 16 residues. The junction had 9 bases not matched to a gene; V was cut back by 5 bases and J by 2 bases. CDR1 is SGHTA and CDR2 is FQGNSA in the germline V gene. The CDR3 DNA reads as TGTGCCAGCAGCCAGTGGACTAGCGGACTACCCTACGAGCAGTACTTC. Protein: CASSQWTSGLPYEQYF.

Remarks on this clone: A read error may account for a junction end that differs from germline. The chain recombines TRBV7-7 with TRBJ2-5, with TRBD2 matching over 13 bases. The CDR3 covers 16 residues. Germline V gives CDR1 SSHAT, CDR2 FNYEAQ (reference sequence). CDR3 protein: CASSFGLAGAQETQYF. The DNA of the CDR3 is TGTGCTAGCAGCTTTGGACTAGCGGGAGCGCAAGAGACCCAGTACTTC.

This clone was counted a few times. The chain uses TRBV5-1 and TRBJ2-5; 10 bases map to TRBD2. Germline lookup yields CDR1 SGHRS and CDR2 YFSETQ. The CDR3 extends over 15 amino acids. Trimming removed 1 base from V and 5 bases from J; junction bases left unmatched: 5. Written as DNA, the CDR3 is TGCGCCAGCAGCTTGAGCGGGGGGGCCTCGGAGACCCAGTACTTC. Protein sequence: CASSLSGGASETQYF. The full variable domain, rest sourced from reference TRBV5-1 and TRBJ2-5, is KAGVTQTPRYLIKTRGQQVTLSCSPISGHRSVSWYQQTPGQGLQFLFEYFSETQRNKGNFPGRFSGRQFSNSRSEMNVSTLELGDSALYLCASSLSGGASETQYFGPGTRLLVL.

Points on this clone: Other DNA sequences within the sample encode an identical CDR3. The chain employs TRBV5-1 and TRBJ2-2; the D is unclear. The CDR3 covers 15 residues. Germline V lookup: CDR1 SGHRS, CDR2 YFSETQ. With 0 bases removed from V and 0 bases from J, the gap between germline ends came to 6 bases. The CDR3 sequence: CASSLGQTNTGELFF. The CDR3 DNA is TGCGCCAGCAGCTTGGGGCAGACGAACACCGGGGAGCTGTTTTTT.

The V gene is TRBV19, the J gene TRBJ1-5; 11 bases are a match to TRBD1. The CDR3 contains 18 residues. With V trimmed by 5 bases and J by 7 bases, 16 bases remained unmatched. Germline V lookup: CDR1 LNHDA, CDR2 SQIVND (reference sequence). This CDR3 is CASSPGQGALRPLQPQHF. The CDR3 DNA is TGTGCCAGTAGTCCTGGACAGGGGGCACTGAGACCCCTACAGCCCCAGCATTTT. The full variable domain, completed using reference TRBV19 and TRBJ1-5, is DGGITQSPKYLFRKEGQNVTLSCEQNLNHDAMYWYRQDPGQGLRLIYYSQIVNDFQKGDIAEGYSVSREKKESFPLTVTSAQKNPTAFYLCASSPGQGALRPLQPQHFGDGTRLSIL.

The rearrangement joins TRBV18 to TRBJ1-4; 7 bases agree with TRBD1. The CDR3 consists of 13 residues. V gave up 4 bases and J gave up 6 bases; unmatched junction bases: 2. Germline V gives CDR1 KGHSH, CDR2 LQKENI. CDR3 coding DNA: TGTGCCAGCTCACGGACAGGTGATGAAAAACTGTTTTTT. Protein: CASSRTGDEKLFF.

The V gene is TRBV11-3, the J gene TRBJ2-1; 8 bases fit TRBD2. Germline loops: CDR1 SGHNT, CDR2 YENEEA. This CDR3 has 17 amino acids. V lost 5 bases and J lost 7; bases outside the gene matches: 16. The chain's CDR3 is CASSPKIGRGVGNEQFF. The DNA of the CDR3 is TGTGCCAGCAGCCCAAAAATCGGGCGGGGGGTTGGTAATGAGCAGTTCTTC.

This clone was found a few times. The J gene is TRBJ2-1, the V gene TRBV2; 7 bases line up with TRBD1. The CDR3 is made up of 14 amino acids. Per the germline V gene, CDR1 is SNHLY and CDR2 is FYNNEI. V shed 3 bases and J 5 bases; nucleotides not matched to a gene: 4. CDR3 nucleotide sequence: TGTGCCAGCAGTGACGGGACAGCCGACAATGAGCAGTTCTTC. Protein: CASSDGTADNEQFF.